The 17 T cell receptor beta chains below were found in one sample sequenced in a study of PD-1 blockade in classical Hodgkin lymphoma. Method: immunoSEQ multiplex PCR; TCRdb's copy keeps in-frame clones and lacks some. The sample has roughly 17,000 clones, around 82% seen once. Time point: cycle 4 day 1 (C4D1), after 6 weeks of nivolumab. Brentuximab vedotin exposure varied among the patients, all of whom had relapsed after autologous stem cell transplantation. The sample consisted of peripheral blood mononuclear cells (PBMCs), taken before the fourth cycle of nivolumab. The receptors originated from a human donor with classical Hodgkin lymphoma.

The chain couples TRBV6-5 to TRBJ2-7; 8 nucleotides align to TRBD1. Germline V gives CDR1 MNHEY, CDR2 SVGAGI. The CDR3 sequence is 13 residues long. Trimming removed 8 bases from V and 2 bases from J; junction bases left unmatched: 5. The CDR3 region has the DNA TGTGCCAGCCTCGGACAGGGAGCCTACGAGCAGTACTTC. Protein product: CASLGQGAYEQYF.

J is TRBJ2-2 and V is TRBV6-6; D is perhaps TRBD2 (5 bases). CDR1 is MNHNY and CDR2 is SVGAGI in the germline V gene (reference sequence). V lost 6 bases and J lost 4, with 15 bases in between. The CDR3 length is 15 residues. The chain's CDR3 is CASRLLATSTGELFF. In DNA, the CDR3 is TGTGCCAGCAGGCTCCTAGCTACTAGCACCGGGGAGCTGTTTTTT.

The chain recombines TRBV5-5 with TRBJ1-4; the D is unclear. Trimming cost V 0 bases and J 7 bases, with 13 bases left between them. Germline assignment: CDR1 SGHKS and CDR2 YYEKEE (reference sequence). The CDR3 length is 15 residues. The CDR3 region has the DNA TGTGCCAGCAGCTTGGACGGCCAACCTTTTGAAAAACTGTTTTTT. It codes for CASSLDGQPFEKLFF.

V usage is TRBV9 and J usage is TRBJ1-1, with a tentative D call TRBD1 (5 bases). The CDR3 covers 10 residues. V lost 6 bases to trimming and J lost 8 bases, with 8 bases between them. Germline assignment: CDR1 SGDLS and CDR2 YYNGEE. The CDR3 spells CASIGGEAFF. The CDR3 DNA sequence: TGTGCCAGCATCGGGGGGGAAGCTTTCTTT. Using reference TRBV9 and TRBJ1-1 for the parts outside the CDR3, the full variable domain is DSGVTQTPKHLITATGQRVTLRCSPRSGDLSVYWYQQSLDQGLQFLIQYYNGEERAKGNILERFSAQQFPDLHSELNLSSLELGDSALYFCASIGGEAFFGQGTRLTVV.

This chain joins TRBV2 and TRBJ2-3, with no clear D. Germline values: CDR1 SNHLY, CDR2 FYNNEI. The CDR3 contains 21 residues. Trimming shortened V by 4 bases and J by 1 base, and 30 bases separated the two germline ends. The CDR3 region is CASSVNPPGHQIPRGTDTQYF. The CDR3, as DNA: TGTGCCAGCAGTGTAAATCCCCCCGGGCATCAAATACCCCGGGGCACAGATACGCAGTATTTT.

The J gene is TRBJ1-2, the V gene TRBV6-4, with TRBD1 matching over 10 bases. The CDR3 runs to 16 residues. After removal of 7 bases from V and 6 bases from J, the junction contained 14 bases not matched to a gene. From germline, CDR1 is MRHNA and CDR2 SNTAGT. The CDR3, as DNA: TGTGCCAGCAAGACCGTAACGGGACAGGGGTCCGATGGCTACACCTTC. Translating it yields CASKTVTGQGSDGYTF.

J is TRBJ2-7 and V is TRBV2, with D possibly called TRBD1 or TRBD2 (5 bases each). This CDR3 region has 15 residues. CDR1 and CDR2 (germline): SNHLY, FYNNEI. The V end lost 7 bases, the J end lost 0 bases, and 16 bases lay between the germline ends. CDR3 in amino acids: CASTPRAGSSYEQYF. CDR3 DNA sequence: TGTGCCAGCACTCCCCGGGCAGGGAGCTCCTACGAGCAGTACTTC.

V is TRBV7-8 and J is TRBJ1-6, with 7 bases identical to TRBD1. Looked up from germline, CDR1 is SGHVS and CDR2 is FQNEAQ. This CDR3 has 15 amino acids. V lost 5 bases and J lost 7; bases outside the gene matches: 8. The CDR3 is CASSPPGTENSPLHF. In DNA, the CDR3 is TGTGCCAGCAGCCCCCCGGGGACAGAGAATTCACCCCTCCACTTT. Full variable domain (rest looked up from reference TRBV7-8 and TRBJ1-6): GAGVSQSPRYKVAKRGQDVALRCDPISGHVSLFWYQQALGQGPEFLTYFQNEAQLDKSGLPSDRFFAERPEGSVSTLKIQRTQQEDSAVYLCASSPPGTENSPLHFGNGTRLTVT.

The chain carries TRBV4-1 and TRBJ1-2; D gene unclear. The V and J ends lost 0 bases and 4 bases respectively, with 9 bases between them. The CDR3 runs to 14 residues. Germline V CDR1 and CDR2: MGHRA, YSYEKL. The CDR3 DNA reads TGCGCCAGCAGCCAAGAGTCGATTAGCTATGGCTACACCTTC. Its protein is CASSQESISYGYTF.

The V and J genes are TRBV21-1 and TRBJ2-7; the table's TRBD1 call for D was not verified on the DNA. TRBV21-1 has pseudogene status. The CDR3 has 15 residues. The CDR3 reads CASRYSGTGSGEQYF. In DNA, the CDR3 is TGTGCCAGCAGATACTCCGGGACAGGGAGCGGCGAGCAGTACTTC.

The chain is built from TRBV7-6 and TRBJ2-2; 7 nucleotides agree with TRBD1. Per the germline V gene, CDR1 is SGHVS and CDR2 is FNYEAQ. The CDR3 consists of 14 residues. Trimming removed 4 bases from V and 7 bases from J; junction bases left unmatched: 6. The CDR3 reads CASSSTGAGGELFF. DNA for the CDR3: TGTGCCAGCAGCTCTACAGGGGCGGGCGGGGAGCTGTTTTTT.

The chain combines TRBV12-1 with TRBJ1-3; the listed D gene, TRBD1, was not tested against the DNA. TRBV12-1 is a recognized pseudogene. CDR3 size: 17 residues. This chain's CDR3 is CAFLRGTDESAGNTIYF. CDR3 in DNA: TGTGCCTTCCTCCGGGGGACAGACGAAAGTGCTGGAAACACCATATATTTT.

J is TRBJ1-5 and V is TRBV2, with 8 nucleotides matching TRBD1. The CDR3 contains 15 residues. The trim removed 5 bases at V and 4 bases at J, leaving 7 bases unmatched. Germline V CDR1 and CDR2: SNHLY, FYNNEI. The chain's CDR3 is CASSSQGAGNQPQHF. The CDR3 DNA follows: TGTGCCAGCAGTAGCCAGGGGGCAGGGAATCAGCCCCAGCATTTT.

The chain couples TRBV5-1 to TRBJ2-1, with D possibly called TRBD1 or TRBD2 (5 bases each). The V gene's germline CDR1 is SGHRS and CDR2 YFSETQ. This CDR3 contains 14 residues. V lost 4 bases and J lost 4, with 12 bases in between. For the CDR3, the DNA is TGCGCCAGCAGCACAACGGGACCATACAATGAGCAGTTCTTC. This codes for CASSTTGPYNEQFF.

The genes are TRBV29-1 and TRBJ2-7; tentative D call: TRBD1 (6 bases). Trimming left V 6 bases short and J 5 bases short, with 11 bases between. The CDR3 contains 11 residues. The V gene's germline CDR1 is SQVTM and CDR2 ANQGSEA. DNA of the CDR3: TGCAGCGTGAAACAGGGAGACGAGCAGTACTTC. Its protein product is CSVKQGDEQYF.

For this clone: The sample carries other DNA sequences with the same CDR3. The chain couples TRBV5-1 to TRBJ1-4; 11 bases agree with TRBD1. Trimming cost V 4 bases and J 8 bases; bases outside gene matches: 7. Germline V lookup: CDR1 SGHRS, CDR2 YFSETQ. The CDR3 contains 15 residues. CDR3 residues: CASSPGTGGDEKLFF. In nucleotides, the CDR3 is TGCGCCAGCAGCCCGGGGACAGGGGGAGACGAAAAACTGTTTTTT.

The rearrangement joins TRBV5-1 to TRBJ1-1; D is ambiguous. Germline-derived CDR1 and CDR2 are SGHRS and YFSETQ. This CDR3 spans 15 amino acids. V gave up 0 bases and J gave up 1 base, with 10 bases separating them. CDR3 residues: CASSLAGGGNTEAFF. The CDR3 bases are TGCGCCAGCAGCTTGGCGGGCGGAGGGAACACTGAAGCTTTCTTT. Together with reference TRBV5-1 and TRBJ1-1, the CDR3 gives the full variable domain: KAGVTQTPRYLIKTRGQQVTLSCSPISGHRSVSWYQQTPGQGLQFLFEYFSETQRNKGNFPGRFSGRQFSNSRSEMNVSTLELGDSALYLCASSLAGGGNTEAFFGQGTRLTVV.